This record looks at one T cell receptor beta chain sequence and its context. The entry originates in a study of blood T cell repertoires in COVID-19. For the study at large: The United States, Italy and Spain were the sources of the acute and convalescent COVID-19 samples. T cells, B-cell-depleted T cells, or PBMCs provided the cDNA or gDNA that served as material.

Germline V gene data show CDR1 as WSHSY and CDR2 as SAAADI. There are 13 residues in the CDR3. J lost 5 bases, V lost 6 bases, and 3 bases had no gene match. As handled by the study authors: Reference gene primer amplification gave nucleated cell count estimates. TCRdb keeps only in-frame clones here, not all; method: immunoSEQ multiplex PCR. That table is the source of V, J and clone size, and D and trimming were worked out from the DNA. The sample holds some 130,000 clones, approximately 74% seen once. The TCR comes from a woman in her 70s with acute or convalescent COVID-19. J is TRBJ2-3 and V is TRBV10-2; 9 bases are shared with TRBD1. Sequenced input: peripheral blood. CDR3 in amino acids: CASRVTGGDTQYF. As DNA, the CDR3 is TGCGCCAGCAGGGTGACAGGGGGAGATACGCAGTATTTT.